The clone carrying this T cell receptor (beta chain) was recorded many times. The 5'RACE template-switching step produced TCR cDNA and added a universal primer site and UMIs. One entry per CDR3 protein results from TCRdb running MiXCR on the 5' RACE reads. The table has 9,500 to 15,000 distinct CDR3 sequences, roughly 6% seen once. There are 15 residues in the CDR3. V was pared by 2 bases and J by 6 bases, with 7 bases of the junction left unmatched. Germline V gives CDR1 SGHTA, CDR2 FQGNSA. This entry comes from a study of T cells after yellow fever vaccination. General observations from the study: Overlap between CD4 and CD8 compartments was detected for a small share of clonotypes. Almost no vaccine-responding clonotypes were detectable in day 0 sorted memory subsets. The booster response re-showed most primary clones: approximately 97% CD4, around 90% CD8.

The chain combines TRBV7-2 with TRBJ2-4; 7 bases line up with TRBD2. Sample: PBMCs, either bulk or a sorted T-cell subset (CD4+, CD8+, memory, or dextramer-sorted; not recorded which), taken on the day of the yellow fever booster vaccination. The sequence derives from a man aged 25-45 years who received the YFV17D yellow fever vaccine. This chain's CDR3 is CASSLWASGGNIQYF. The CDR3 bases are TGTGCCAGCAGCTTATGGGCTTCGGGGGGAAACATTCAGTACTTC. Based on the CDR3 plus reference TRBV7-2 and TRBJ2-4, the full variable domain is GAGVSQSPSNKVTEKGKDVELRCDPISGHTALYWYRQSLGQGLEFLIYFQGNSAPDKSGLPSDRFSAERTGGSVSTLTIQRTQQEDSAVYLCASSLWASGGNIQYFGAGTRLSVL.